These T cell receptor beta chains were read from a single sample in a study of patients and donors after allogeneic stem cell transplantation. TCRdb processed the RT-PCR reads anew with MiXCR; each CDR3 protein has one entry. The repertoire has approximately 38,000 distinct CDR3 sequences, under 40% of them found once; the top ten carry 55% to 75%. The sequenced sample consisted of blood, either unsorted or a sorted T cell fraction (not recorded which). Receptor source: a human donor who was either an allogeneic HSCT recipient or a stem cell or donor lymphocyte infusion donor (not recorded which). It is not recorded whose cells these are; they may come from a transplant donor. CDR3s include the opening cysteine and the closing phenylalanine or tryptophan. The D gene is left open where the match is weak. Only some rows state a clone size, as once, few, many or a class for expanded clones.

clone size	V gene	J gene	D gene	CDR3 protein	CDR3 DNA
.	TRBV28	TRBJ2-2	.	CASSFGADYRTGELFF	TGTGCCAGCAGTTTTGGTGCCGATTACCGAACCGGGGAGCTGTTTTTT
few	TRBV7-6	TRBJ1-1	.	CASSLGDQNTEAFF	TGTGCCAGCAGCTTAGGGGACCAGAACACTGAAGCTTTCTTT
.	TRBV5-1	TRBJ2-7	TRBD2	CAPPPSGSYEQYF	TGCGCCCCCCCGCCTAGCGGGTCCTACGAGCAGTACTTC
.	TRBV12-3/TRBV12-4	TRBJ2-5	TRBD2	CASSSSGSQETQYF	TGTGCCAGCAGTTCTAGCGGGAGCCAGGAGACCCAGTACTTC
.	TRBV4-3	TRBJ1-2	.	CASSQEGGPNYGYTF	TGCGCCAGCAGCCAAGAGGGGGGGCCCAACTATGGCTACACCTTC
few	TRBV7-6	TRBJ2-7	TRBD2	CASSRTGTSGYEQYF	TGTGCCAGCAGCCGCACCGGGACTAGCGGCTACGAGCAGTACTTC
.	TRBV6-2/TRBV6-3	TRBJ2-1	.	CASTGGIEQFF	TGTGCCAGCACCGGGGGAATTGAGCAGTTCTTC
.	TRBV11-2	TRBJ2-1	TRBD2	CASSSPGLAGVEQFF	TGTGCCAGCAGCTCACCGGGACTAGCGGGAGTTGAGCAGTTCTTC
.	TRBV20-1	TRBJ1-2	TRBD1	CSARIRTGYGYTF	TGCAGTGCTAGAATTAGGACAGGCTATGGCTACACCTTC
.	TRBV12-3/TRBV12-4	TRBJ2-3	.	CASSLRAGATDTQYF	TGTGCCAGCAGCCTCAGGGCCGGAGCCACAGATACGCAGTATTTT
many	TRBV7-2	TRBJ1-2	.	CASTISNDRNYGYTF	TGTGCCAGCACCATATCTAACGATAGGAACTATGGCTACACCTTC
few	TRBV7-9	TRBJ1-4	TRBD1	CASSLGAGGWEKLFF	TGTGCCAGCAGCTTAGGAGCAGGGGGTTGGGAAAAACTGTTTTTT
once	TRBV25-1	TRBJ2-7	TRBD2	CASSPPPGRSPHYEQYF	TGTGCCAGCAGCCCTCCCCCCGGGAGGTCCCCCCACTACGAGCAGTACTTC
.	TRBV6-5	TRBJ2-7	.	CASSYFYEQYF	TGTGCCAGCAGTTACTTCTACGAGCAGTACTTC
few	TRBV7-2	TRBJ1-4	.	CASSLVGATNEKLFF	TGTGCCAGCAGCTTAGTTGGAGCAACTAATGAAAAACTGTTTTTT
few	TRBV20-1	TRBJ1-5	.	CSAIGTANQPQHF	TGCAGTGCCATCGGGACCGCAAATCAGCCCCAGCATTTT
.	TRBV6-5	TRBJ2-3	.	CASSYGWAGDTQYF	TGTGCCAGCAGTTACGGGTGGGCGGGAGATACGCAGTATTTT
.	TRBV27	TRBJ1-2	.	CASSPRSENYGYTF	TGTGCCAGCAGTCCCCGAAGCGAGAACTATGGCTACACCTTC
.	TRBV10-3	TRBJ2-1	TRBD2	CAIRTLVREGNEQFF	TGTGCCATCAGGACTCTAGTAAGGGAGGGCAATGAGCAGTTCTTC
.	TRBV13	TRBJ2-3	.	CASTPRRISTDTQYF	TGTGCCAGCACCCCACGGAGGATTAGCACAGATACGCAGTATTTT
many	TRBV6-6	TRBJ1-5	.	CASSSGPYSNQPQHF	TGTGCCAGCAGTTCAGGGCCTTATAGCAATCAGCCCCAGCATTTT
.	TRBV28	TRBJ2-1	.	CASRSRDEQFF	TGTGCCAGCCGGTCCAGGGATGAGCAGTTCTTC
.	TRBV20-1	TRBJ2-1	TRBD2	CSAFSAGQKAGGNYNEQFF	TGCAGTGCTTTTTCAGCCGGGCAGAAAGCGGGAGGTAATTACAATGAGCAGTTCTTC
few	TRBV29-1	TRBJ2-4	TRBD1	CSVTRQGPVKNIQYF	TGCAGCGTCACCCGACAGGGACCGGTCAAAAACATTCAGTACTTC
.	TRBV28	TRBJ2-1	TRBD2	CASLSGREKVNEQFF	TGTGCCAGCCTTTCAGGGCGGGAGAAGGTGAATGAGCAGTTCTTC
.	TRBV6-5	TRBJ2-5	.	CASSYGTEKQETQYF	TGTGCCAGCAGTTATGGTACGGAGAAACAAGAGACCCAGTACTTC
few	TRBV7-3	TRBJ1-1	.	CASSLDGYTEAFF	TGTGCCAGCAGTCTGGACGGATACACTGAAGCTTTCTTT
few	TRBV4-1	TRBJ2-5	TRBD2	CASSQRTRFETQYF	TGCGCCAGCAGCCAGAGGACTAGATTCGAGACCCAGTACTTC
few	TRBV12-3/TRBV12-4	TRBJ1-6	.	CASTLNNSPLHF	TGTGCCAGCACTCTTAATAATTCACCCCTCCACTTT
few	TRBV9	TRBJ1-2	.	CASSVGYNGYTF	TGTGCCAGCAGCGTAGGATACAATGGCTACACCTTC
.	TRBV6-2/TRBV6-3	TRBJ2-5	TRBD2	CASSLWSGRAETQYF	TGTGCCAGCAGCCTTTGGAGCGGGAGAGCAGAGACCCAGTACTTC
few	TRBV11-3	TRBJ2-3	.	CASSLRSGNTDTQYF	TGTGCCAGCAGCTTGCGGTCGGGGAACACAGATACGCAGTATTTT
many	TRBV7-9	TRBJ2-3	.	CASSSTKGTDTQYF	TGTGCCAGCAGCTCTACCAAGGGAACAGATACGCAGTATTTT
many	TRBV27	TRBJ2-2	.	CASSQNTGELFF	TGTGCCAGCAGTCAGAACACCGGGGAGCTGTTTTTT
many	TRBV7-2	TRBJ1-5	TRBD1	CASSLGGTGNQPQHF	TGTGCCAGCAGCTTAGGAGGGACAGGGAATCAGCCCCAGCATTTT